The T cell receptor beta chain described here comes from a study of Graves' ophthalmopathy and Graves' hyperthyroidism. The sequenced template was RNA, covering the TCR beta CDR3 region. First-round RT-PCR used HTBI primers; second-round multiplex PCR followed. Using its own MiXCR run on the multiplex PCR reads, TCRdb lists one record per CDR3 protein. Of around 1,000,000 distinct CDR3 sequences listed, 35% to 40% are singletons. This CDR3 region has 16 residues. Germline CDR1 SGDLS, CDR2 YYNGEE. The V end lost 0 bases, the J end lost 0 bases, and 9 bases lay between the germline ends. Sample: peripheral blood or thyroid tissue (not recorded which). The TCR was taken from an adult man with Graves' hyperthyroidism. The chain combines TRBV9 with TRBJ1-4; D not resolved. CDR3 DNA sequence: TGTGCCAGCAGCGTAGGTTGGGCGGCAACTAATGAAAAACTGTTTTTT. Residues: CASSVGWAATNEKLFF.